These 21 T cell receptor beta chains originate from one sample sequenced in a study of T cells in Graves' hyperthyroidism and ophthalmopathy. TCR beta CDR3 region amplification was performed from RNA transcripts. A first-round RT-PCR of the TCR CDR3 used the HTBI primer set. From the multiplex PCR reads, TCRdb called clonotypes with MiXCR, one entry per CDR3 protein. The sample carries under 550,000 distinct CDR3 sequences, about 20% recorded once. The sample taken for sequencing was blood. The receptors originated from a middle-aged man with Graves' ophthalmopathy.

This clonotype was picked up a small number of times. J is TRBJ2-7 and V is TRBV20-1; TRBD2 matches 15 bases. CDR3 length equals 15 residues. Germline V lookup: CDR1 DFQATT, CDR2 SNEGSKA (reference sequence). Trimming took 6 bases from V and 6 from J; bases not matched to a gene: 9. The CDR3 spells CSAFLGLAGGREQYF. The CDR3 nucleotides are TGCAGTGCCTTTTTGGGACTAGCGGGAGGTCGCGAGCAGTACTTC.

This clonotype was detected a few times. The J gene is TRBJ2-5, the V gene TRBV12-3 or TRBV12-4; TRBD2 matches at 9 bases. The V segment lost 2 bases and the J segment 4 bases; nucleotides outside the gene matches: 11. This CDR3 has 17 amino acids. In nucleotides, the CDR3 is TGTGCCAGCAGTTTAATAGCGGGGGAAGGTGGGGCAGAGACCCAGTACTTC. Translating gives CASSLIAGEGGAETQYF.

The count of this clonotype is one. One end of the junction does not line up with germline, which may come from a read error. Written as DNA, the CDR3 is TGTGCCAGCAGCGTAGAGTCAGAAAGGGGCGAGCAGTACTTC. Its translation: CASSVESERGEQYF. The genes are TRBV5-1 and TRBJ2-7; D is possibly TRBD1 (5 bases). The CDR3 sequence is 14 residues long. Per the germline V gene, CDR1 is SGHRS and CDR2 is YFSETQ.

The V call is TRBV5-1, the J call TRBJ2-3; 10 bases map to TRBD1. The V gene end was trimmed by 0 bases and the J gene end by 9 bases; junction bases not matched to a gene: 4. This CDR3 is built from 14 residues. CDR1 and CDR2 (germline): SGHRS, YFSETQ. CDR3 in DNA: TGCGCCAGCAGCTTGGGGGACAGGGGACACACGCAGTATTTT. It encodes CASSLGDRGHTQYF. Full variable domain (missing parts from reference TRBV5-1 and TRBJ2-3): KAGVTQTPRYLIKTRGQQVTLSCSPISGHRSVSWYQQTPGQGLQFLFEYFSETQRNKGNFPGRFSGRQFSNSRSEMNVSTLELGDSALYLCASSLGDRGHTQYFGPGTRLTVL.

Concerning this clonotype: This may stem from a read error, because a much larger clone lies one nucleotide away. V and J are TRBV12-3 or TRBV12-4 and TRBJ2-2; D gene uncertain. This CDR3 contains 16 residues. V lost 6 bases, J lost 5 bases, and 19 bases lay in between. CDR3 sequence reads: CASSPKGRLQTGELFF. The CDR3 region has the DNA TGTGCCAGCAGCCCCAAGGGTAGATTACAGACCGGGGAGCTGTTTTTT.

For this clonotype: The junction and the germline gene differ at one end; a read error may be behind it. V usage is TRBV29-1 and J usage is TRBJ2-5; possibly TRBD1 or TRBD2 for D (5 bases each). The germline V gene encodes CDR1 SQVTM and CDR2 ANQGSEA. The CDR3 spans 11 residues. This chain's CDR3 is CSVLLGETQCF. The CDR3 nucleotides are TGCAGCGTCCTCTTAGGGGAGACCCAGTGCTTC. Full variable domain (rest looked up from reference TRBV29-1 and TRBJ2-5): SAVISQKPSRDICQRGTSLTIQCQVDSQVTMMFWYRQQPGQSLTLIATANQGSEATYESGFVIDKFPISRPNLTFSTLTVSNMSPEDSSIYLCSVLLGETQCFGPGTRLLVL.

The chain is built from TRBV4-3 and TRBJ1-4; D is possibly TRBD1 (6 bases). This CDR3 has 16 amino acids. Trimming removed 4 bases from V and 7 bases from J, with 19 bases in between. The germline gives CDR1 LGHNA, CDR2 YSLEER. In nucleotides, the CDR3 is TGCGCCAGCAGCCGCCATGGGGGGCAGGGTGGTGAAAAACTGTTTTTT. Amino acids: CASSRHGGQGGEKLFF.

This clonotype has just a few counts. The chain joins TRBV6-1 to TRBJ1-4, with a weak D call TRBD1 (6 bases). Germline CDR1 and CDR2: MNHNS and SASEGT. Trimming removed 6 bases at V and 8 bases at J, with 19 bases between. The CDR3 is made up of 15 amino acids. The CDR3 DNA follows: TGTGCCAGCAGCCCGGCGGGGGGCATGCGAGAAAAACTGTTTTTT. This translates into CASSPAGGMREKLFF.

The V call is TRBV7-9, the J call TRBJ2-7, with TRBD1 matching 9 bases. The J segment lost 3 bases and the V segment lost 3 bases, leaving 9 bases of the junction unmatched. The CDR3 runs 16 residues. Germline lookup yields CDR1 SEHNR and CDR2 FQNEAQ (reference sequence). CDR3 bases: TGTGCCAGCAGCTTGGACTCCGGGACAGGGCGCTACGAGCAGTACTTC. Translating it yields CASSLDSGTGRYEQYF.

This clonotype was counted at least ten times. The chain employs TRBV27 and TRBJ1-1; D remains unclear. V lost 4 bases and J lost 2, with 17 bases in between. CDR1 and CDR2 (germline): MNHEY, SMNVEV (reference sequence). This CDR3 region has 16 residues. This CDR3 reads CASSSIGPTDNTEAFF. In DNA form, the CDR3 reads TGTGCCAGCAGTTCTATTGGGCCGACCGACAACACTGAAGCTTTCTTT.

There are many counts of this clonotype. This rearrangement joins TRBV3-1 to TRBJ2-2; D gene unclear. CDR3 length: 12 amino acids. Germline V gene lookup returns CDR1 LGHDT and CDR2 YNNKEL (reference sequence). The germline V and J ends were trimmed by 0 bases and 5 bases, with 1 base remaining between them. The DNA of the CDR3 is TGTGCCAGCAGCCAAGAAACCGGGGAGCTGTTTTTT. Translation gives CASSQETGELFF. Looking up the rest from reference TRBV3-1 and TRBJ2-2 gives the full variable domain: DTAVSQTPKYLVTQMGNDKSIKCEQNLGHDTMYWYKQDSKKFLKIMFSYNNKELIINETVPNRFSPKSPDKAHLNLHINSLELGDSAVYFCASSQETGELFFGEGSRLTVL.

This clonotype showed up many times. This chain connects TRBV7-8 to TRBJ2-5; the D is unclear. The CDR3 extends over 14 amino acids. Germline V gene data show CDR1 as SGHVS and CDR2 as FQNEAQ. Trimming pared 1 base from V and 0 bases from J, leaving 6 bases between. The CDR3 loop is CASSLDGYQETQYF. In DNA form, the CDR3 reads TGTGCCAGCAGCTTAGACGGCTACCAAGAGACCCAGTACTTC.

The chain has TRBV18 and TRBJ1-2; 7 nucleotides line up with TRBD1. The germline gives CDR1 KGHSH, CDR2 LQKENI. CDR3 length equals 15 residues. V shed 0 bases, J shed 3 bases, and the junction held 4 bases outside the gene matches. CDR3 in amino acids: CASSPPGQSYYGYTF. CDR3 coding DNA: TGTGCCAGCTCACCACCGGGACAGTCTTACTATGGCTACACCTTC.

The CDR3 DNA reads as TGTGCCAGCAGAAGTGGCCATGGCGGGGGGGCTGCAGATACGCAGTATTTT. This translates into CASRSGHGGGAADTQYF. The chain uses TRBV6-1 and TRBJ2-3, with 9 positions matching TRBD2. The CDR3 has 17 residues. V gave up 6 bases and J gave up 4 bases; unmatched junction bases: 14. Germline CDR1 and CDR2: MNHNS and SASEGT.

J is TRBJ2-1 and V is TRBV29-1; 8 bases map to TRBD2. There are 16 residues in the CDR3. Trimming at V came to 7 bases and at J to 3 bases, leaving 14 bases not matched to a gene. Germline CDR1 SQVTM, CDR2 ANQGSEA. The CDR3 reads CSALGPSGSSYNEQFF. The CDR3 DNA reads as TGCAGCGCTTTAGGCCCAAGCGGGAGCAGCTACAATGAGCAGTTCTTC.

This clonotype turned up a few times. CDR3: CASGWGDTSYEQYF. The CDR3 bases are TGTGCTAGTGGTTGGGGGGACACCTCCTACGAGCAGTACTTC. The chain has TRBV12-5 and TRBJ2-7; D might be TRBD1 or TRBD2, each matching 6 bases. CDR3 size: 14 residues. V was pared by 4 bases and J by 0 bases, with 10 bases between. Germline CDR1 LGHNT, CDR2 FRNRAP.

This clonotype has a handful of counts. The chain carries TRBV3-1 and TRBJ2-1; D is undetermined. This CDR3 comprises 16 residues. Looked up from germline, CDR1 is LGHDT and CDR2 is YNNKEL (reference sequence). V was cut by 5 bases and J by 0 bases, with 14 bases left in between. CDR3 coding DNA: TGTGCCAGCAGCTCTGTGTGGGTGAGCTCCTACAATGAGCAGTTCTTC. Its protein product is CASSSVWVSSYNEQFF.

The genes are TRBV20-1 and TRBJ2-5; possibly TRBD2 for D (5 bases). The CDR3 totals 12 residues. Trimming cost V 3 bases and J 4 bases, with 9 bases left between them. The V gene's germline CDR1 is DFQATT and CDR2 SNEGSKA (reference sequence). The CDR3 nucleotides are TGCAGTGCTAGGGACTTGGGAGAGACCCAGTACTTC. It encodes CSARDLGETQYF.

At least ten counts were recorded for this clonotype. The chain links TRBV13 to TRBJ1-1; D not resolved. Looked up from germline, CDR1 is PRHDT and CDR2 is FYEKMQ (reference sequence). The CDR3 runs 15 residues. Deletions cut 5 bases from V and 6 bases from J, with 19 bases between. Here the CDR3 DNA reads TGTGCCAGCAGCCCCCGGCGTAGGAACGGCGCTGAAGCTTTCTTT. It is translated as CASSPRRRNGAEAFF.

The chain is built from TRBV6-2 or TRBV6-3 and TRBJ2-1, with D uncertain. This CDR3 is 12 amino acids long. The ends were cut back, 10 bases at V and 4 bases at J, with 11 bases in the middle. CDR1 is MNHEY and CDR2 is SVGEGT in the germline V gene. CDR3 sequence: CAIKDGYNEQFF. CDR3 nucleotides: TGTGCCATCAAGGACGGTTACAATGAGCAGTTCTTC.

The chain links TRBV9 to TRBJ2-7; TRBD1 agrees at 12 bases. This CDR3 contains 19 residues. J lost 5 bases, V lost 4 bases, and 19 bases had no gene match. CDR1 is SGDLS, CDR2 YYNGEE, per germline. The CDR3 loop reads CASSPSPGTGGLGEHEQYF. Written as DNA, the CDR3 is TGTGCCAGCAGCCCCAGTCCCGGGACAGGGGGCCTGGGGGAACACGAGCAGTACTTC.